This T cell receptor (beta chain) emerged from a study of T cell responses to AZD1222 COVID-19 vaccine. Assay: immunoSEQ multiplex PCR; the TCRdb copy retains only in-frame clones and omits some. The data contain about 78,000 clones, 88% of them singletons. Germline lookup yields CDR1 SEHNR and CDR2 FQNEAQ (reference sequence). V trimming: 4 bases; J trimming: 4 bases; junction bases outside the gene matches: 5. The length of the CDR3 is 14 residues. The sequence was obtained from an adult in good health. This material consisted of peripheral blood, taken on day 0 of MenACWY control vaccination. This chain links TRBV7-9 with TRBJ1-1, with 8 positions matching TRBD1. The CDR3 loop is CASSSRGLSTEAFF. The CDR3 DNA sequence: TGTGCCAGCAGCTCCAGGGGGCTGAGCACTGAAGCTTTCTTT. The whole variable domain, filled in from reference TRBV7-9 and TRBJ1-1, reads DTGVSQNPRHKITKRGQNVTFRCDPISEHNRLYWYRQTLGQGPEFLTYFQNEAQLEKSRLLSDRFSAERPKGSFSTLEIQRTEQGDSAMYLCASSSRGLSTEAFFGQGTRLTVV.